Following are 8 T cell receptor beta chains from one sample sequenced in a study of PD-1 blockade in classical Hodgkin lymphoma. Indicated time point: cycle 4 day 1 (C4D1), after more than five weeks of nivolumab. Each and every patient relapsed after autologous stem cell transplantation, and patients got differing brentuximab vedotin exposure. TCRdb's table, derived via immunoSEQ multiplex PCR, lists solely in-frame clones and lacks some. This table holds fewer than 95,000 clones, more than 80% found once. The sample was peripheral blood mononuclear cells (PBMCs), taken before the fourth cycle of nivolumab. These receptors were collected from a human donor with classical Hodgkin lymphoma.

This clone appeared once. The V call is TRBV7-6, the J call TRBJ1-4; D uncertain. This CDR3 has 14 residues. Germline assignment: CDR1 SGHVS and CDR2 FNYEAQ. V lost 5 bases and J 3 bases, leaving 10 bases between the germline ends. CDR3 sequence reads: CASSPYGPNEKLFF. CDR3 in DNA: TGTGCCAGCAGCCCGTACGGGCCTAATGAAAAACTGTTTTTT.

This rearrangement joins TRBV14 to TRBJ1-2, with D hard to call. CDR1 SGHDN and CDR2 FVKESK come from the germline V gene. Between the trimmed V and J ends, which lost 2 bases and 5 bases, there was a span of 15 bases. This CDR3 contains 15 residues. For the CDR3, the DNA is TGTGCCAGCAGCCAAAGCGCGGGATTCAGATATGGCTACACCTTC. Translating gives CASSQSAGFRYGYTF.

This chain links TRBV4-3 with TRBJ2-3; TRBD2 is a possible D gene (6 bases). Germline loops: CDR1 LGHNA, CDR2 YSLEER. V was shortened by 0 bases and J by 4 bases, with 14 bases between the two germline ends. This CDR3 region has 16 residues. The CDR3 loop reads CASSQDTGVGPDTQYF. As DNA, the CDR3 is TGCGCCAGCAGCCAAGATACGGGAGTCGGGCCAGATACGCAGTATTTT.

The rearrangement links TRBV11-2 to TRBJ2-7; 10 nucleotides match TRBD1. V lost 5 bases to trimming and J lost 1 base; unmatched junction nucleotides: 5. Germline assignment: CDR1 SGHAT and CDR2 FQNNGV. This CDR3 comprises 15 residues. The CDR3 nucleotides read TGTGCCAGCAGCCTTGGGGGACAGGGGTCCTACGAGCAGTACTTC. Translating it yields CASSLGGQGSYEQYF. Filled out from reference TRBV11-2 and TRBJ2-7, the complete variable domain reads EAGVAQSPRYKIIEKRQSVAFWCNPISGHATLYWYQQILGQGPKLLIQFQNNGVVDDSQLPKDRFSAERLKGVDSTLKIQPAKLEDSAVYLCASSLGGQGSYEQYFGPGTRLTVT.

Relative to its sample, this clone is medium-sized. The V gene is TRBV9, the J gene TRBJ1-5; no definite D call. The V end was cut by 0 bases, the J end by 6 bases, with 13 bases between. Germline V gene data show CDR1 as SGDLS and CDR2 as YYNGEE. The CDR3 is 15 amino acids. The CDR3 reads CASSVADSLGQPQHF. The CDR3 region has the DNA TGTGCCAGCAGCGTAGCGGACTCACTAGGTCAGCCCCAGCATTTT.

This chain links TRBV5-6 with TRBJ2-7; TRBD1 matches 9 bases. V lost 2 bases, J lost 2 bases, and 5 bases stayed unmatched. There are 15 residues in the CDR3. Germline CDR1 is SGHDT and CDR2 is YYEEEE. The CDR3: CASSFRGTGTYEQYF. For the CDR3, the DNA is TGTGCCAGCAGCTTCAGGGGGACAGGGACCTACGAGCAGTACTTC. The full variable domain, in which reference TRBV5-6 and TRBJ2-7 provide the parts outside the CDR3, is DAGVTQSPTHLIKTRGQQVTLRCSPKSGHDTVSWYQQALGQGPQFIFQYYEEEERQRGNFPDRFSGHQFPNYSSELNVNALLLGDSALYLCASSFRGTGTYEQYFGPGTRLTVT.

The genes are TRBV7-6 and TRBJ1-1; 9 positions agree with TRBD1. In germline, CDR1 is SGHVS, CDR2 FNYEAQ. V was pared by 5 bases and J by 2 bases, with 3 bases of the junction left unmatched. The CDR3 consists of 14 residues. CDR3 loop: CASSLGQGNTEAFF. CDR3 nucleotide sequence: TGTGCCAGCAGCCTGGGACAGGGTAACACTGAAGCTTTCTTT.

The chain combines TRBV10-3 with TRBJ2-3; no clear D. The CDR3 runs 12 residues. V was pared by 2 bases and J by 4 bases, with 4 bases between. Germline V gene lookup returns CDR1 ENHRY and CDR2 SYGVKD. CDR3 sequence reads: CAISEASDTQYF. CDR3 sequence (DNA): TGTGCCATCAGTGAGGCGTCAGATACGCAGTATTTT.